The present TCR beta chain was sequenced within a study of shared clonotypes between healthy human individuals. The overall study: Each donor contributed plates that comprised three CD4 naive, three CD4 memory, two CD8 naive and one CD8 memory. Study-level findings and limits: A handful of donors shared about 5% of their naive CD4 clonotypes. Among non-shared clonotypes, generation probabilities were lower than among those shared by all four donors.

The V gene's germline CDR1 is WSHSY and CDR2 SAAADI. V gave up 8 bases and J gave up 0 bases, with 8 bases separating them. The CDR3 has 12 amino acids. Per the study methods: For the immunoSEQ data, sequences were junction-only without quality scores, so filtering differed. Some clones are missing from TCRdb's copy, which holds only in-frame ones; the method was immunoSEQ multiplex PCR. From that table come the V and J calls and clone size; the DNA was used to work out D and trimming. The sample records over a million clones, around 98.5% being singletons. A word on this clone: What it binds is unknown.

The sequenced sample consisted of naive CD4+ T cells sorted from blood. Regarding subset: CD45RA+ positively selected. This receptor was obtained from a man younger than 40 in good health. This chain connects TRBV10-2 to TRBJ2-7, with a weak D call TRBD2 (5 bases). As DNA, the CDR3 is TGCGCCAGCGCGGGTAGCTCCTACGAGCAGTACTTC. Translated: CASAGSSYEQYF.